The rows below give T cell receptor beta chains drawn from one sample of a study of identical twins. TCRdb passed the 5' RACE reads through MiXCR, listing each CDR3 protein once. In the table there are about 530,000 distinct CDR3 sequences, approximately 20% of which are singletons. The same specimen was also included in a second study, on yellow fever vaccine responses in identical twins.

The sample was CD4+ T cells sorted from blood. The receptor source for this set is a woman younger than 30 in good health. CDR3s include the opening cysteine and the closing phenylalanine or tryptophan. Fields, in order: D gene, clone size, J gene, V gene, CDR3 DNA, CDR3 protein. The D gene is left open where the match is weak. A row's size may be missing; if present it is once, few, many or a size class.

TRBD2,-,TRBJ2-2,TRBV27,TGTGCCAGCAGTTTATTTTTTGGGACTAGCGTCACCGGGGAGCTGTTTTTT,CASSLFFGTSVTGELFF
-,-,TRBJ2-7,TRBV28,TGTGCTAGTCGGTTAGGTAGGTCCTACGAGCAGTACTTC,CASRLGRSYEQYF
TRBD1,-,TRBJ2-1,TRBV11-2,TGTGCCAGCAGCTTATCCCGGGACAGGGTTAACAATGAGCAGTTCTTC,CASSLSRDRVNNEQFF
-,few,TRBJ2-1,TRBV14,TGTGCCAGCAGCCATACGGCTTACAATGAGCAGTTCTTC,CASSHTAYNEQFF
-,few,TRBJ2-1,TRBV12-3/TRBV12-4,TGTGCCAGCAGTTCGGACTCAACCGTTTACAATGAGCAGTTCTTC,CASSSDSTVYNEQFF
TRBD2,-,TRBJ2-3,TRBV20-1,TGCAGTGCTACGAGCGGGAGAGGAGCAGATACGCAGTATTTT,CSATSGRGADTQYF
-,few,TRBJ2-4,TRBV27,TGTGCCAGCAGCAGACAAGTTCCAGCCAAAAACATTCAGTACTTC,CASSRQVPAKNIQYF
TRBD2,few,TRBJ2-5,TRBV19,TGTGCCAGTAGTCCGGGACTAGCGGGGCCCGAAGAGACCCAGTACTTC,CASSPGLAGPEETQYF
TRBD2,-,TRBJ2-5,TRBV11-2,TGTGCCAGCAGCCCCCTGGGACTAGCGGGGGGGATCCAAGAGACCCAGTACTTC,CASSPLGLAGGIQETQYF
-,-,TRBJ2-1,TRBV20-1,TGCAGTGCTAGCACGGTGCGGGGCCGGAATGAGCAGTTCTTC,CSASTVRGRNEQFF
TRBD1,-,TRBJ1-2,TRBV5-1,TGCGCCAGCAAAACCCGGGACAGGGATGACTATGGCTACACCTTC,CASKTRDRDDYGYTF
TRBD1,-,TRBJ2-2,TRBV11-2,TGTGCCAGCAGCTTAAGGGGTCCCACGGGACAGGGGAACACCGGGGAGCTGTTTTTT,CASSLRGPTGQGNTGELFF
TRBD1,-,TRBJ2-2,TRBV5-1,TGCGCCAGCACCCCCAGGGGACAGGGGCCCCAGAACACCGGGGAGCTGTTTTTT,CASTPRGQGPQNTGELFF
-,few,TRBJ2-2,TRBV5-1,TGCGCCAGCAGCGGCGGGTCGGGAGACACCGGGGAGCTGTTTTTT,CASSGGSGDTGELFF
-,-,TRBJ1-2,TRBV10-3,TGTGCCATCAGTGACTCGAAGTATGGCTACACCTTC,CAISDSKYGYTF
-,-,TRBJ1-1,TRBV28,TGTGCCAGCAGTACCCCTATACTTGGCAACGCGGGTGAAGCTTTCTTT,CASSTPILGNAGEAFF
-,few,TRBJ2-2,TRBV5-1,TGCGCCAGCAGAGGCCCGGTAAACACCGGGGAGCTGTTTTTT,CASRGPVNTGELFF
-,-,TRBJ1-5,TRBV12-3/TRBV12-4,TGTGCCAGCACCTCGGATAGGAGTCAGCCCCAGCATTTT,CASTSDRSQPQHF
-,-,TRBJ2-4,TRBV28,TGTGCCAGCAGTTTAGAGGGTTGGGCCAAAAACATTCAGTACTTC,CASSLEGWAKNIQYF
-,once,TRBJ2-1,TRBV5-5,TGTGCCAGCAGCTTGGGGAGTAGCGGACCGTACAATGAGCAGTTCTTC,CASSLGSSGPYNEQFF
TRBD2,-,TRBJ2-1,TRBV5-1,TGCGCCAGCAGGCGGGAGCCCTACAATGAGCAGTTCTTC,CASRREPYNEQFF
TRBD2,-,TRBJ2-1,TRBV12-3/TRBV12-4,TGTGCCAGCAGCTCCTCGACTAGCGGTTCGTTCTTC,CASSSSTSGSFF
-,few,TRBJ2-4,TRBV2,TGTGCCAGCAGATTGGAGAGCGGTCTTCAGTACTTC,CASRLESGLQYF
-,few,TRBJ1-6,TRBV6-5,TGTGCCAGCAGTTACTTTGGGACAAGCGGTTCACCCCTCCACTTT,CASSYFGTSGSPLHF
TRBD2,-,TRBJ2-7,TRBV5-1,TGCGCCAGCACGACAGAGCGGGGTAATTATGAGCAGTACTTC,CASTTERGNYEQYF
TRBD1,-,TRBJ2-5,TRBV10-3,TGTGCCACCCGGACAGGGCGTCGGGAAGAGACCCAGTACTTC,CATRTGRREETQYF
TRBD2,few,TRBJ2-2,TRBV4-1,TGCGCCAGCAGCCAAATGACTAGCGGGACGAACACCGGGGAGCTGTTTTTT,CASSQMTSGTNTGELFF
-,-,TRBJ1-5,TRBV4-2,TGTGCCAGCAGCTCCAGTCGGGGGGATCAAGGCAATCAGCCCCAGCATTTT,CASSSSRGDQGNQPQHF
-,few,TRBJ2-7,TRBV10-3,TGTGCCATCAGTGAGTCGACAGGCCTCTACGAGCAGTACTTC,CAISESTGLYEQYF
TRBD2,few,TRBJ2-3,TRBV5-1,TGCGCCAGCAGCCTCCGGGTAGCGGGAGTTTCAGATACGCAGTATTTT,CASSLRVAGVSDTQYF
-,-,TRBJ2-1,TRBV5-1,TGCGCCAGCAGCCCCGACGCGGGCGGTCTAGTTCCGTTCTTC,CASSPDAGGLVPFF
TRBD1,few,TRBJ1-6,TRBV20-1,TGCAGTGCTGCAAAGAGGACAGGGAATAATTCACCCCTCCACTTT,CSAAKRTGNNSPLHF
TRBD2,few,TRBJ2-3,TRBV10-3,TGTGCCATCAGTGAGTCCCTCCGACTAGCGGGGGATTCGTCTACGCAGTATTTT,CAISESLRLAGDSSTQYF
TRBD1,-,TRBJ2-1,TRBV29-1,TGCAGCGTCCCCGACAGGGTGACCTACAATGAGCAGTTCTTC,CSVPDRVTYNEQFF
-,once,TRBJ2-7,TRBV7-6,TGTGCCAGCAGCTTAGAAGTGGGCGAGCAGTACTTC,CASSLEVGEQYF
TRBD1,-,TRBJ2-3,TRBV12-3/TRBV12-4,TGTGCCAGCAGACAGGGGGGAACAGATACGCAGTATTTT,CASRQGGTDTQYF
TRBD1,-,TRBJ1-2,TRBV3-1,TGTGCCAGCAGCCAAGGGGACAGCTCCTATGGCTACACCTTC,CASSQGDSSYGYTF
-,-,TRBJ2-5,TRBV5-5,TGTGCCAGCAGCTTGTACCAGGGAGAGATAGTGGAGACCCAGTACTTC,CASSLYQGEIVETQYF
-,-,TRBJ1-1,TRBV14,TGTGCCAGCAGCCAAGACAGGGTCTCCCCAATGAACACTGAAGCTTTCTTT,CASSQDRVSPMNTEAFF
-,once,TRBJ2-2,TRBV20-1,TGCAGTGCTAGAATTCCCAGCCCCAGACAGAAATCGGACACCGGGGAGCTGTTTTTT,CSARIPSPRQKSDTGELFF
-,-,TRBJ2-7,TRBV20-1,TGCAGTGCTAGAGATCGGAGTTGGGACACCTCCTACGAGCAGTACTTC,CSARDRSWDTSYEQYF
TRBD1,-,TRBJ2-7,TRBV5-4,TGTGCCAGCAGCCCAACCGGGACAGGGGTACAAGAGCAGTACTTC,CASSPTGTGVQEQYF
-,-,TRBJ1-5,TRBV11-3,TGTGCCAGCAGCTTAGGAATTTGGAGACTACGCTATTATAGCAATCAGCCCCAGCATTTT,CASSLGIWRLRYYSNQPQHF
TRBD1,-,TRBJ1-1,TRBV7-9,TGTGCCAGCAGCTCCGAAACAGGGGAAAACACTGAAGCTTTCTTT,CASSSETGENTEAFF
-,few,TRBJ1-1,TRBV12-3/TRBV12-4,TGTGCCAGCACCTACAACTTCAACACTGAAGCTTTCTTT,CASTYNFNTEAFF
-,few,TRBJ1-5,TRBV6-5,TGTGCCAGCAGTTACTCTGCGGGGCATCAGCCCCAGCATTTT,CASSYSAGHQPQHF
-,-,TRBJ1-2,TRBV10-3,TGTGCCAGCAGAATGGGCACCTCCTATGGCTACACCTTC,CASRMGTSYGYTF
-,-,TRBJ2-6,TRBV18,TGTGCCAGCTCATCTCGACAGAGCTCTGGGGCCAACGTCCTGACTTTC,CASSSRQSSGANVLTF
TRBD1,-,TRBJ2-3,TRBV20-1,TGCAGTGCTTCCGGACAGGGGGCAGGAGATACGCAGTATTTT,CSASGQGAGDTQYF
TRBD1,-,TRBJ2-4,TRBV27,TGTGCCAGCAGTTTTTGGGACAGGCCGAACATTCAGTACTTC,CASSFWDRPNIQYF
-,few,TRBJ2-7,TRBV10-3,TGTGCCACCGCACAGGGACCCGAGCAGTACTTC,CATAQGPEQYF
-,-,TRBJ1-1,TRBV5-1,TGCGCCAGCAGCACGGGACACCCGAACACTGAAGCTTTCTTT,CASSTGHPNTEAFF
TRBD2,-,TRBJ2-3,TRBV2,TGTGCCAGCAGACCGCTACCCCTAGCGGCTAGCACAGATACGCAGTATTTT,CASRPLPLAASTDTQYF
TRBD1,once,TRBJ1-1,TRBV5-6,TGTGCCAGCAGCCCCGGGGGACAGGGAAAAGTCCGCATAGTGAACACTGAAGCTTTCTTT,CASSPGGQGKVRIVNTEAFF
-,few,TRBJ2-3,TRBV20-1,TGCAGTGCACCGGGACCGGCGCATAGCACAGATACGCAGTATTTT,CSAPGPAHSTDTQYF
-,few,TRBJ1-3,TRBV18,TGTGCCAGCTCACCGGACAACTCTGGAAACACCATATATTTT,CASSPDNSGNTIYF
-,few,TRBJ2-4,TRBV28,TGTGCCAGCAGTTTGAGCGGCTCCCAATACTTC,CASSLSGSQYF
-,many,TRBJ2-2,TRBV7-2,TGTGCCAGCAGCTCCGGGGACCGAACGGGCGGGGAGCTGTTTTTT,CASSSGDRTGGELFF